The following is a T cell receptor (beta chain) sequence with its context. Its antigen is still unknown. The CDR3 spans 19 residues. Looked up from germline, CDR1 is SGHAT and CDR2 is FQNNGV. Trimming removed 0 bases from V and 2 bases from J; junction bases left unmatched: 5. These data belong to a study of T cells after yellow fever vaccination. A single record per CDR3 protein comes from TCRdb applying MiXCR to the 5' RACE reads. The profile shows 500,000 to 650,000 distinct CDR3 sequences, about a sixth of them singletons. Study-level results: Secondary responses were weaker yet peaked faster, day 5 versus 15. From the bulk population, abundant clonotypes could contaminate and appear within FACS-sorted repertoires.

The sample here was PBMCs, taken around 5 days after the first yellow fever vaccination. The TCR was taken from a man between 18 and 35 years old who received the YFV17D yellow fever vaccine. This chain joins TRBV11-2 and TRBJ2-2; TRBD2 agrees at 14 bases. The CDR3 protein is CASSLDRGLAGVNTGELFF. CDR3 nucleotide sequence: TGTGCCAGCAGCTTAGACCGGGGACTAGCGGGGGTTAACACCGGGGAGCTGTTTTTT.